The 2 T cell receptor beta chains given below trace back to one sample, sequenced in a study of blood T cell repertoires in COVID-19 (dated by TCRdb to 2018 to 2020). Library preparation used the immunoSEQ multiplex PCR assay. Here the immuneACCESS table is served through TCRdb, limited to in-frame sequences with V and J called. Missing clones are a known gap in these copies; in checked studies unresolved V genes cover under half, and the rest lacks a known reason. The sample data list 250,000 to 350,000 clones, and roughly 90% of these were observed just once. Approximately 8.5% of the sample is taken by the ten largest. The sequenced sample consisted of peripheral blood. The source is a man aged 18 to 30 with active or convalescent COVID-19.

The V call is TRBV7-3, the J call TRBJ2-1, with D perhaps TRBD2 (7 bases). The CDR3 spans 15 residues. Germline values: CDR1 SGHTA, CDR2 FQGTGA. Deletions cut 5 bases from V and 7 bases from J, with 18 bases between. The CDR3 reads CASSPFSRGGNEQFF. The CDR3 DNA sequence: TGTGCCAGCAGCCCTTTCTCCAGGGGAGGGAATGAGCAGTTCTTC.

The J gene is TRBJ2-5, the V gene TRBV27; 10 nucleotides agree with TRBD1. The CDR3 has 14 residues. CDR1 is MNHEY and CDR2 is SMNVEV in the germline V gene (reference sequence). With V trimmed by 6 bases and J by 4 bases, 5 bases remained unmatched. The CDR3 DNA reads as TGTGCCAGCAGGTCGACAGGGGGCGGAGAGACCCAGTACTTC. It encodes CASRSTGGGETQYF.